This T cell receptor (beta chain) came from a study of breast tumors, draining lymph nodes, adjacent tissues (dated by TCRdb to the mid-2010s). About the study as a whole: TCR beta repertoires were compared across tumor, adjacent nontumor tissue and axillary lymph nodes obtained from breast cancer patients. The study was designed to assess the relationships and possible T-cell exchange between tumor, surrounding tissue and draining lymph node repertoires in human breast cancer. The study at large found these results: T-cell repertoire diversity in tumors was found to be lower than in lymph nodes but higher than in nontumor tissue, and preferential V and J gene usage was observed. In luminal-like breast cancer, tumor and nontumor tissue repertoires resembled each other significantly more than in basal-like breast cancer. Rather than being directly demonstrated, the conclusion that tumor T cells originate in lymph nodes was presented as consistent with a hypothesis. The data were considered consistent with most tumor T cells being derived from the lymph node and subsequently expanding within tumor tissue.

CDR1 SEHNR and CDR2 FQNEAQ were looked up in the germline V gene (reference sequence). CDR3 length: 16 amino acids, cysteine to phenylalanine. Left in the record is the CDR3 DNA by itself, 48 bases read in frame from the first base. Deletion took 2 bases off V and 0 bases off J, with a span of 10 bases between the germline ends. The sequencer listed for this sample is Illumina HiSeq 2000. TCR beta chain libraries were generated by multiplex PCR amplification. High-throughput sequencing was used to analyze the amplified TCR beta chain products. TCRdb reworked the public reads: Q25 trimming with fastp, MiXCR clone assembly, productive beta chains retained. Here each entry gathers all rows of one CDR3 protein and keeps the most common genes and DNA. The sample includes some 25,000 distinct CDR3 sequences, with about 25% observed a single time. Jointly, the top ten make up around an eighth of the sample.

This clonotype was seen many times. Its antigen remains unidentified. Base qualities are missing; no much larger clone stands one base away. The sequenced sample consisted of breast tumor tissue. The rearrangement joined TRBV7-9 to TRBJ2-2, with the D gene too uncertain to name. This clonotype was sampled from a female donor with breast cancer. Some clones in this sample may be carry-over from other donors' samples. CDR3 reads: CASSLTWLSNTGELFF. Here is the DNA: TGTGCCAGCAGCTTAACCTGGCTATCGAACACCGGGGAGCTGTTTTTT.